The T cell receptor (beta chain) described here comes from a study of T cells in localized non-small cell lung cancer. Study results and limitations: In adjacent lung, a median roughly 56 of the top 100 tumor clones were found.

Using immunoSEQ multiplex PCR, the repertoire was profiled, and TCRdb retains in-frame clones only, with some absent. The repertoire holds 50,000 to 75,000 clones, with 80% to 90% as singletons. This clone was detected a few times. Its antigen is unidentified. The CDR3 consists of 16 residues. CDR1 and CDR2 (germline): MDHEN, SYDVKM. V lost 6 bases to trimming and J lost 6 bases; unmatched junction nucleotides: 11. The TCR was taken from a man aged 35-75 years with stage I squamous cell lung carcinoma. The rearrangement joins TRBV28 to TRBJ2-7; 13 bases are shared with TRBD2. The specimen comprised peripheral blood, sampled before any cancer treatment. The CDR3, as DNA: TGTGCCAGCAGCTCATTGACCGGACTAGCGGGAGCCGAGCAGTACTTC. It specifies CASSSLTGLAGAEQYF.